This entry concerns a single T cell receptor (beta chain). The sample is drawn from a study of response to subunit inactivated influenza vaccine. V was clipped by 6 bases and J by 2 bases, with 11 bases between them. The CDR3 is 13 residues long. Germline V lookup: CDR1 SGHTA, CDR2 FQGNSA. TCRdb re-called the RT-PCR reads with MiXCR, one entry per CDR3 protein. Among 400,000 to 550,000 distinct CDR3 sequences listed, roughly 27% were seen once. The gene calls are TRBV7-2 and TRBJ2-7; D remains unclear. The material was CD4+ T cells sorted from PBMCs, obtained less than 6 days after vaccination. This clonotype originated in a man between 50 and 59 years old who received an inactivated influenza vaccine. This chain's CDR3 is CASSKQWAYEQYF. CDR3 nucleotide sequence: TGTGCCAGCAGTAAGCAATGGGCCTACGAGCAGTACTTC.